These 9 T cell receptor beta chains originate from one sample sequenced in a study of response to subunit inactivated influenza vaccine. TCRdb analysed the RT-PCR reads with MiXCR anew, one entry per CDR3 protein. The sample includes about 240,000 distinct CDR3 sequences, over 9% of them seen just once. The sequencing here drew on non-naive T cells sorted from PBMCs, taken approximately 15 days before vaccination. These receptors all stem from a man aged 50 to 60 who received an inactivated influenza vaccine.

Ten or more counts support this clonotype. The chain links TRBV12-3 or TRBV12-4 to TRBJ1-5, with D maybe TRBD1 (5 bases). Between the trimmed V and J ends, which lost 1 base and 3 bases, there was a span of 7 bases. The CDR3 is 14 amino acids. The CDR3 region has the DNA TGTGCCAGCAGTTTAGGGGGGGTCAATCAGCCCCAGCATTTT. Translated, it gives CASSLGGVNQPQHF.

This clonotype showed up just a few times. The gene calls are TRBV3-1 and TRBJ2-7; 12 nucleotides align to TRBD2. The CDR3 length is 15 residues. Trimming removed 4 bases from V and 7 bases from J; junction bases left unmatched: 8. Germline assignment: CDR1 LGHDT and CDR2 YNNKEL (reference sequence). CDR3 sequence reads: CASSRGWLAGGEQYF. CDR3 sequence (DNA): TGTGCCAGCAGCCGAGGTTGGCTAGCGGGAGGGGAGCAGTACTTC.

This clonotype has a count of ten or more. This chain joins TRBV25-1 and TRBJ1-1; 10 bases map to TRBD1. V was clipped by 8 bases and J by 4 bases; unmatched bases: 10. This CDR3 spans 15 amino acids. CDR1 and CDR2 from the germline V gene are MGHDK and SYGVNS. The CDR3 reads CASSRQGAGGTEAFF. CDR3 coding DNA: TGTGCCAGCTCCAGACAGGGGGCTGGGGGCACTGAAGCTTTCTTT.

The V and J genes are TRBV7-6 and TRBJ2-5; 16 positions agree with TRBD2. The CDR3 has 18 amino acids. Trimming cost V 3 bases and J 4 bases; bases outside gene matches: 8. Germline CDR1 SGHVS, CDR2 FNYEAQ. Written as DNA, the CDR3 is TGTGCCAGCAGCTTGGGACTAGCGGGGGGGCTTACGCGAGAGACCCAGTACTTC. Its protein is CASSLGLAGGLTRETQYF.

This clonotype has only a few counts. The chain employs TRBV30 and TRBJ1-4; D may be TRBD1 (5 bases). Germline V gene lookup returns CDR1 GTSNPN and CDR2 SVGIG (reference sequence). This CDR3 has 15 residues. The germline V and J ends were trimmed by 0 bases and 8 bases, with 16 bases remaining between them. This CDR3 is CAWSVLGQGGEKLFF. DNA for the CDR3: TGTGCCTGGAGTGTACTGGGGCAGGGAGGCGAAAAACTGTTTTTT. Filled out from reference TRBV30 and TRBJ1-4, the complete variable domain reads SQTIHQWPATLVQPVGSPLSLECTVEGTSNPNLYWYRQAAGRGLQLLFYSVGIGQISSEVPQNLSASRPQDRQFILSSKKLLLSDSGFYLCAWSVLGQGGEKLFFGSGTQLSVL.

CDR3 protein: CASRLDRGPSVEYGYTF. DNA for the CDR3: TGTGCCAGCAGGTTGGACAGGGGACCCTCTGTTGAGTATGGCTACACCTTC. This chain joins TRBV21-1 and TRBJ1-2; the table gives TRBD1 as D, unverified against the DNA. TRBV21-1 is deemed a pseudogene. This CDR3 has 17 amino acids.

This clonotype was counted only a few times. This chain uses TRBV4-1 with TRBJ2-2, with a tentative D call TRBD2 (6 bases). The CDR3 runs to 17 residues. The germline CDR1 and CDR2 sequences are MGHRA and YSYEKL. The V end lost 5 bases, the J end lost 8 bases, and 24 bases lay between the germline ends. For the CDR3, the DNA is TGCGCCAGCAGCTTTGATCTGGGCGGGGTTCCCCCTGGGGAGCTGTTTTTT. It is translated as CASSFDLGGVPPGELFF.

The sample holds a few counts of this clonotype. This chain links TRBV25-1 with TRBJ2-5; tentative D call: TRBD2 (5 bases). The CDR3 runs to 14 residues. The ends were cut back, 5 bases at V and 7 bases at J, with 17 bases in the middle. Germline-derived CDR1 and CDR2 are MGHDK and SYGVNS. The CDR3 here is CASSHSPGKLTQYF. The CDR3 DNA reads TGTGCCAGCAGTCACTCCCCCGGGAAATTGACCCAGTACTTC.

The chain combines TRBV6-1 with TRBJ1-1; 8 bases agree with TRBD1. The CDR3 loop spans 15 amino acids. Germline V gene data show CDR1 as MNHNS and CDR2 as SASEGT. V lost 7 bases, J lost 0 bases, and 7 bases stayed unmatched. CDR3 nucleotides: TGTGCCAGCAAAGCAGACAGGGGAATGAACACTGAAGCTTTCTTT. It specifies CASKADRGMNTEAFF.